Below, 3 T cell receptor beta chains from the same sample are listed, as sequenced in a study of blood T cell repertoires in COVID-19. Clones were sequenced by immunoSEQ multiplex PCR, and TCRdb holds only the in-frame ones, with some missing. The sample comprises roughly 70,000 clones, over 60% of which are singletons, and approximately 15% rests with the top ten. The sequencing input was peripheral blood. The origin of the receptors is a man aged 55 to 70 with COVID-19, enrolled during active disease.

V usage is TRBV18 and J usage is TRBJ2-5, with 9 bases fitting TRBD2. Looked up from germline, CDR1 is KGHSH and CDR2 is LQKENI. The V gene end was trimmed by 1 base and the J gene end by 4 bases; junction bases not matched to a gene: 1. There are 14 residues in the CDR3. The CDR3 DNA sequence: TGTGCCAGCTCACCACGGGGACTAGCAGAGACCCAGTACTTC. Its translation: CASSPRGLAETQYF.

The table lists this clone with a count of one. J is TRBJ2-6 and V is TRBV13; D gene uncertain. Looked up from germline, CDR1 is PRHDT and CDR2 is FYEKMQ (reference sequence). The CDR3 runs to 14 residues. V was shortened by 5 bases and J by 3 bases, with 8 bases between the two germline ends. CDR3 DNA: TGTGCCAGCAGCCAACTGAGTGGGGCCAACGTCCTGACTTTC. It codes for CASSQLSGANVLTF.

The chain uses TRBV5-1 and TRBJ2-5; 10 nucleotides line up with TRBD2. The germline gives CDR1 SGHRS, CDR2 YFSETQ. The CDR3 is 16 residues long. The ends lost 0 bases at V and 3 bases at J; junction bases unmatched: 5. Here the CDR3 DNA reads TGCGCCAGCAGCTTGGAGGGACTAGCGTCTGAAGAGACCCAGTACTTC. It translates to CASSLEGLASEETQYF.